One sample yielded the 20 T cell receptor beta chains listed below, sequenced in a study of tumor and adjacent non-tumor tissue in lung cancer. This sample's RNA came from whole unsorted tissue. A modified ARM-PCR protocol with three rounds of nested PCR amplified TCRbeta. TCRdb reanalysed the multiplex PCR reads using MiXCR and keeps one entry per CDR3 protein. The data contain 200,000 to 250,000 distinct CDR3 sequences, about 76% of them singletons. Sequenced material: lung tumor tissue. The receptors derive from a man aged 55-75 years with non-small cell lung cancer.

About this clonotype: It may be a read error: a sequence one base away is much more abundant. The genes are TRBV29-1 and TRBJ2-7, with D perhaps TRBD1 (5 bases). The germline V gene has CDR1 SQVTM and CDR2 ANQGSEA. This CDR3 is built from 13 residues. With 1 base removed from V and 6 bases from J, the gap between germline ends came to 13 bases. CDR3 sequence reads: CSVEGTRVSEQYF. CDR3 nucleotide sequence: TGCAGCGTTGAAGGGACAAGGGTAAGCGAGCAGTACTTC.

This clonotype was seen more than once but under ten times. The V call is TRBV6-1, the J call TRBJ2-3; D is unclear. The V and J ends lost 11 bases and 2 bases respectively, with 5 bases between them. Germline-derived CDR1 and CDR2 are MNHNS and SASEGT. The length of the CDR3 is 10 residues. The CDR3 protein is CAPITDTQYF. The CDR3 DNA follows: TGTGCCCCTATCACAGATACGCAGTATTTT.

About this clonotype: Just one base apart from a much larger clone, this may be a read error. The chain recombines TRBV25-1 with TRBJ1-2; possible D gene TRBD1, 5 bases. The germline CDR1 and CDR2 sequences are MGHDK and SYGVNS. The CDR3 is 13 amino acids. The CDR3: CTSNQGKNYGYTF. CDR3 DNA: TGTACCAGCAACCAGGGAAAAAACTATGGCTACACCTTC.

For the CDR3, the DNA is TGCAGTGCTAGAGAACAGGGACAGGGTACTTTGTCGGGTGAGCAGTTCTTC. Amino acids: CSAREQGQGTLSGEQFF. The genes are TRBV20-1 and TRBJ2-1; 9 bases are shared with TRBD1. J gave up 9 bases and V 0 bases, and 15 bases lay outside the gene matches. This CDR3 has 17 amino acids. Germline lookup yields CDR1 DFQATT and CDR2 SNEGSKA (reference sequence).

The CDR3 DNA is TGTGCCAGCAGTCCTGGGACTTTTTTCTACGAGCAGTACTTC. Residues: CASSPGTFFYEQYF. The chain couples TRBV12-3 or TRBV12-4 to TRBJ2-7, with D possibly matching TRBD2 (6 bases). CDR3 length: 14 residues. V shed 5 bases and J shed 3 bases, with 14 bases lying between them.

Turning to this clonotype: One junction end disagrees with the germline gene, perhaps due to a read error. The gene calls are TRBV4-1 and TRBJ2-3; weak D call: TRBD2 (6 bases). The CDR3 runs to 17 residues. The germline V gene has CDR1 MGHRA and CDR2 YSYEKL. CDR3 sequence: CANSPLPPGTWTDTQYF. As DNA, the CDR3 is TGCGCCAACAGCCCACTACCTCCGGGGACTTGGACAGATACGCAGTATTTT.

This chain connects TRBV11-3 to TRBJ2-5; 7 positions match TRBD1. J was trimmed by 10 bases and V by 5 bases; bases with no gene match: 10. There are 13 residues in the CDR3. Germline values: CDR1 SGHNT, CDR2 YENEEA. The CDR3 DNA is TGTGCCAGCAGCCTGACAGGGAAAGAGGTCCAGTACTTC. Translation: CASSLTGKEVQYF.

V gene TRBV5-1 combines with J gene TRBJ2-3, with 10 bases fitting TRBD1. This CDR3 is built from 18 residues. From germline, CDR1 is SGHRS and CDR2 YFSETQ. Trimming took 0 bases from V and 3 from J; bases not matched to a gene: 10. The CDR3 spells CASSLEGQGLVRTDTQYF. The CDR3 nucleotides are TGCGCCAGCAGCTTGGAGGGACAGGGGTTAGTGAGGACAGATACGCAGTATTTT.

Of note for this clonotype: One junction end does not reproduce the germline sequence, and a read error may be involved. The J gene is TRBJ2-7, the V gene TRBV20-1; either TRBD1 or TRBD2 may fit D (5 bases each). CDR1 and CDR2 from the germline V gene are DFQATT and SNEGSKA (reference sequence). This CDR3 is built from 14 residues. The CDR3 region is CSTRELGDTYEQYF. In nucleotides, the CDR3 is TGCAGTACTAGAGAGTTAGGGGATACCTACGAGCAGTACTTC.

This clonotype was picked up many times. This chain uses TRBV6-2 or TRBV6-3 with TRBJ2-1; possibly TRBD2 for D (5 bases). The V and J ends lost 2 bases and 4 bases respectively, with 18 bases between them. CDR1 and CDR2 (germline): MNHEY, SVGEGT. The CDR3 loop spans 17 amino acids. CDR3 nucleotides: TGTGCCAGCAGTTACGATAGTATCGGGAATAAATACAATGAGCAGTTCTTC. Amino acids: CASSYDSIGNKYNEQFF.

The V and J genes are TRBV28 and TRBJ2-5; maybe TRBD2 (5 bases). Trimming stripped 2 bases from V and 5 bases from J, with 9 bases between. CDR1 is MDHEN, CDR2 SYDVKM, per germline. This CDR3 spans 13 amino acids. CDR3 nucleotide sequence: TGTGCCAGCAGTTTACCGGGGAGCGAGACCCAGTACTTC. Protein sequence: CASSLPGSETQYF. The full variable domain, with the rest looked up from reference TRBV28 and TRBJ2-5, is DVKVTQSSRYLVKRTGEKVFLECVQDMDHENMFWYRQDPGLGLRLIYFSYDVKMKEKGDIPEGYSVSREKKERFSLILESASTNQTSMYLCASSLPGSETQYFGPGTRLLVL.

Points on this clonotype: Sequence at one end of the junction differs from germline and may be a read error. The chain is built from TRBV6-1 and TRBJ1-1; D call uncertain. The CDR3 sequence is 14 residues long. Germline V gene sequence: CDR1 MNHNS, CDR2 SASEGT. The CDR3 DNA sequence: TGTGACAGCAGTTTTGGTTTTTCGAACAATGAAGGTTTCTTT. Translated, it gives CDSSFGFSNNEGFF.

The V and J genes are TRBV29-1 and TRBJ2-7, with TRBD1 identical over 7 bases. Germline loops: CDR1 SQVTM, CDR2 ANQGSEA. J was trimmed by 0 bases and V by 6 bases; bases with no gene match: 8. This CDR3 contains 14 residues. The DNA for the CDR3 is TGCAGCGTATCACCGGGACAGAGCTCCTACGAGCAGTACTTC. Encoded protein: CSVSPGQSSYEQYF.

This clonotype was detected only a few times. A much bigger clone sits one base away, suggesting this may be a read error. The chain recombines TRBV6-5 with TRBJ1-5; tentatively, D is TRBD1 (6 bases). The CDR3 is made up of 18 amino acids. V lost 5 bases and J 3 bases, leaving 23 bases between the germline ends. The germline gives CDR1 MNHEY, CDR2 SVGAGI. CDR3 DNA sequence: TGTGCCAGCAGTAACAGGGCGGGCTCGTTGTATAACAATCAGCCCCAGCATTTT. Encoded protein: CASSNRAGSLYNNQPQHF.

Comment on this clonotype: Relative to the germline gene, one junction end is altered; a read error may explain this. The gene calls are TRBV20-1 and TRBJ2-2; D is perhaps TRBD1 (8 bases). The CDR3 extends over 12 amino acids. Germline CDR1 reads DFQATT; CDR2 reads SNEGSKA (reference sequence). Written as DNA, the CDR3 is TGCAGTGCTAGCGACAGGGGAGGGAAGCTCTTTTTT. It specifies CSASDRGGKLFF.

A note on this clonotype: Since a much larger clone is just one base distant, this may be a read error. The chain links TRBV20-1 to TRBJ1-5; possible D gene TRBD1, 6 bases. CDR1 and CDR2 from the germline V gene are DFQATT and SNEGSKA (reference sequence). V was pared by 0 bases and J by 5 bases, with 11 bases between. The CDR3 has 14 residues. The CDR3 nucleotides are TGCAGTGCTAGAGATCGCAGGGGCTATCAGCCCCAGCATTTT. It encodes CSARDRRGYQPQHF.

The gene calls are TRBV20-1 and TRBJ2-5; TRBD2 is a possible D gene (5 bases). This CDR3 contains 15 residues. The V gene's germline CDR1 is DFQATT and CDR2 SNEGSKA (reference sequence). Trimming took 1 base from V and 4 from J, leaving 16 bases between them. CDR3 protein: CSARGPAIGGETQYF. The CDR3 DNA follows: TGCAGTGCTAGAGGGCCGGCGATAGGAGGAGAGACCCAGTACTTC.

Concerning this clonotype: Compared with germline, one end of the junction differs, possibly owing to a read error. This chain joins TRBV20-1 and TRBJ1-5; perhaps TRBD1 as D (6 bases). The DNA end is a closer match to TRBJ2-3, so the J assignment may be wrong. The CDR3 covers 14 residues. Per germline, CDR1 DFQATT and CDR2 SNEGSKA (reference sequence). CDR3 amino acids: CNARSGTLYQPQYF. In DNA form, the CDR3 reads TGCAATGCTAGATCCGGGACACTTTATCAGCCCCAGTATTTT.

Only a few counts were recorded for this clonotype. This rearrangement joins TRBV30 to TRBJ2-7, with 7 positions matching TRBD1. Per germline, CDR1 GTSNPN and CDR2 SVGIG (reference sequence). This CDR3 contains 14 residues. V lost 3 bases and J lost 6; bases outside the gene matches: 11. Here the CDR3 reads CAWSPGGWLSEQYF. CDR3 nucleotide sequence: TGTGCCTGGAGCCCAGGGGGTTGGCTGAGCGAGCAGTACTTC.

This clonotype came up a few times. This chain links TRBV5-6 with TRBJ2-7; 7 nucleotides align to TRBD1. CDR1 is SGHDT, CDR2 YYEEEE, per germline. V lost 4 bases to trimming and J lost 3 bases; unmatched junction nucleotides: 16. The CDR3 runs to 17 residues. CDR3 protein: CASSGRGTSQRYYEQYF. DNA for the CDR3: TGTGCCAGCAGCGGCAGGGGGACCTCCCAACGCTACTACGAGCAGTACTTC.